The present TCR beta chain was sequenced within a study of neurological immune-mediated disorders. Whole-study results and caveats: HTLV-1-associated myelopathy ranked highest for TCR clonal expansion and multiple sclerosis lowest, beneath healthy controls. There was no clinical or MRI feature that showed an association with the multiple sclerosis repertoire cluster.

V lost 6 bases and J lost 4; bases outside the gene matches: 12. CDR3 size: 16 residues. The germline CDR1 and CDR2 sequences are ENHRY and SYGVKD. A total of 2 million PBMCs stored at -80 degrees C provided the unsorted libraries. This clonotype showed up many times. Its antigen is currently unknown. It was by 5'RACE with 10-nucleotide random UMIs that the cDNA was made. TCRdb independently ran MiXCR on the 5' RACE reads; one entry per CDR3 protein. Of more than 45,000 distinct CDR3 sequences detected, around 3.3% appear once; the ten largest clones hold under 6%. The rearrangement links TRBV10-3 to TRBJ1-1, with 9 positions matching TRBD1. The receptor comes from a man aged 40-50 years with multiple sclerosis. Sequencing used PBMCs. The CDR3 DNA sequence: TGTGCCATCAGCCCGGACAGGGGCCAACGGGGCACTGAAGCTTTCTTT. Translation: CAISPDRGQRGTEAFF.